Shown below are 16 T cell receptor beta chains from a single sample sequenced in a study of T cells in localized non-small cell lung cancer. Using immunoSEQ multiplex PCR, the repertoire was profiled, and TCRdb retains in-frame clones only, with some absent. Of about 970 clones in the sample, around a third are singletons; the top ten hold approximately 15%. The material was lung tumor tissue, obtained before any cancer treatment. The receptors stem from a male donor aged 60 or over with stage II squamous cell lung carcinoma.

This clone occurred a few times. The CDR3 DNA is TGTGCCAGCAGCCAAGATCTGGCAGGGGTAAACACCGGGGAGCTGTTTTTT. Its translation is CASSQDLAGVNTGELFF. V gene TRBV7-8 combines with J gene TRBJ2-2; maybe TRBD1 (6 bases). The CDR3 sequence is 17 residues long. V was clipped by 5 bases and J by 2 bases, with 18 bases between them. The germline CDR1 and CDR2 sequences are SGHVS and FQNEAQ.

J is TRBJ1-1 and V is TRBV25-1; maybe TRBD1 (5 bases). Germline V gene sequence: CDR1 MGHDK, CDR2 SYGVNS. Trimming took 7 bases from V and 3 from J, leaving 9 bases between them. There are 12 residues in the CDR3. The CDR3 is CASTGGDTEAFF. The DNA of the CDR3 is TGTGCCAGCACCGGGGGAGACACTGAAGCTTTCTTT.

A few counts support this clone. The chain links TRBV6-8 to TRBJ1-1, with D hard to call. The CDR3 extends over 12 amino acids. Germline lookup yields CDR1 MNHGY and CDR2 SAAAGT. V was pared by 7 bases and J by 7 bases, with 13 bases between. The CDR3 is CASTPFTGEAFF. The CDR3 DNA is TGTGCCAGCACCCCGTTCACGGGTGAAGCTTTCTTT.

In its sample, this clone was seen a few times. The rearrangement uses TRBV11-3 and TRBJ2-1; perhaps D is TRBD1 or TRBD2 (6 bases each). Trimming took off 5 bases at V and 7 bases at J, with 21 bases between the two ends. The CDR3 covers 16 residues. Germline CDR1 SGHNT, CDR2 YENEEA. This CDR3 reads CASSPPPGLGGNEQFF. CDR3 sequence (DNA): TGTGCCAGCAGCCCCCCCCCTGGGCTAGGGGGGAATGAGCAGTTCTTC.

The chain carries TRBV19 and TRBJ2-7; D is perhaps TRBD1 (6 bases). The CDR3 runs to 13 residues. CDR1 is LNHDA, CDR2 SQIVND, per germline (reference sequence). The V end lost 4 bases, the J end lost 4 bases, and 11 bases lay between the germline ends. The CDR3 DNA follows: TGTGCCAGTAGTACGGGGCAGGGGTACGAGCAGTACTTC. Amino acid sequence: CASSTGQGYEQYF. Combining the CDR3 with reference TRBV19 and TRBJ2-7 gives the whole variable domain DGGITQSPKYLFRKEGQNVTLSCEQNLNHDAMYWYRQDPGQGLRLIYYSQIVNDFQKGDIAEGYSVSREKKESFPLTVTSAQKNPTAFYLCASSTGQGYEQYFGPGTRLTVT.

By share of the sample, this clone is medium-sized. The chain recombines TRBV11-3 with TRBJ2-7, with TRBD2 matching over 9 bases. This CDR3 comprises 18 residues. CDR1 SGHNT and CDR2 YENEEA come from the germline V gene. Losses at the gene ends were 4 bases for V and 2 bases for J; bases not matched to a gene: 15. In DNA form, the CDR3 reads TGTGCCAGCAGCTCGGGGGTGATATGGCTAGCGGGAACCTACGAGCAGTACTTC. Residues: CASSSGVIWLAGTYEQYF.

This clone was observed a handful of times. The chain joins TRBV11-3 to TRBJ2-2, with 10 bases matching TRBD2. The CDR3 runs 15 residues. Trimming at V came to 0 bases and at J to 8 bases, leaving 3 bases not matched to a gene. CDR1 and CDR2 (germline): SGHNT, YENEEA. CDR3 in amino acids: CASSLELAGRGELFF. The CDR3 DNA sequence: TGTGCCAGCAGCTTAGAACTAGCGGGGAGAGGGGAGCTGTTTTTT.

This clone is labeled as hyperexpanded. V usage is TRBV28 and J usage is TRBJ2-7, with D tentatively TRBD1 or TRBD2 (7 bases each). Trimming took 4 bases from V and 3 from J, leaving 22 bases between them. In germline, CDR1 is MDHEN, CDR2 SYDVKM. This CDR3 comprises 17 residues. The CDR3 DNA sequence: TGTGCCAGCAGTTCCAAGCTGATTCAGGGGGGGGACTACGAGCAGTACTTC. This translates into CASSSKLIQGGDYEQYF.

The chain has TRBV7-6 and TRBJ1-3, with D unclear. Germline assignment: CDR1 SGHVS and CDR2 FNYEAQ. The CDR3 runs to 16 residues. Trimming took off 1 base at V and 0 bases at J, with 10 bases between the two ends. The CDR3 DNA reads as TGTGCCAGCAGCTTAGTCACAGCAAACTCTGGAAACACCATATATTTT. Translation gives CASSLVTANSGNTIYF.

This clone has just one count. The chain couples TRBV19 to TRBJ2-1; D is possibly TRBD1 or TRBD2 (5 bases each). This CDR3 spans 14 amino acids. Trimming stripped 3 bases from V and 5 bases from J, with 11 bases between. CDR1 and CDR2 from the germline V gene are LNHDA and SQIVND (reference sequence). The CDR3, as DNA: TGTGCCAGTAGTATTCAGGGAGCTAACAATGAGCAGTTCTTC. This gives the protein CASSIQGANNEQFF.

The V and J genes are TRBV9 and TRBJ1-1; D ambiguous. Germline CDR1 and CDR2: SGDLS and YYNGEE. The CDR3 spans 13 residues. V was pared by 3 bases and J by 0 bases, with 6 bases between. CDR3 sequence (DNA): TGTGCCAGCAGCGCTGCCATGAACACTGAAGCTTTCTTT. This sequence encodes CASSAAMNTEAFF.

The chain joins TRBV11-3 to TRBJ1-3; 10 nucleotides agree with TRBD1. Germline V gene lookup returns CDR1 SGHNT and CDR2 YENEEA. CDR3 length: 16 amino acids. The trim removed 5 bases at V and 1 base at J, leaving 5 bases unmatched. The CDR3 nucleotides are TGTGCCAGCAGCGCGGGACAGGGGACATCTGGAAACACCATATATTTT. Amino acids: CASSAGQGTSGNTIYF.

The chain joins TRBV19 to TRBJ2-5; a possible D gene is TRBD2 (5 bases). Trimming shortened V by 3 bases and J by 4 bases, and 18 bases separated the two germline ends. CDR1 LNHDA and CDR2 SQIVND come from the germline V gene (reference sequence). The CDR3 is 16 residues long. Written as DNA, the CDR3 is TGTGCCAGTAGTATCGGGTCGAGCGGCAGGCGAGAGACCCAGTACTTC. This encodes CASSIGSSGRRETQYF.

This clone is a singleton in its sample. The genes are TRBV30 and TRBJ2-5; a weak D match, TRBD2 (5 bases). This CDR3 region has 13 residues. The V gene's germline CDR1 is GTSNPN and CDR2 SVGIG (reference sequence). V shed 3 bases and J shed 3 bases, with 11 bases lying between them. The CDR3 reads CAWSRGPKETQYF. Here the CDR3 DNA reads TGTGCCTGGAGCAGAGGGCCCAAAGAGACCCAGTACTTC. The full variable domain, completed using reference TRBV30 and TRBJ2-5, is SQTIHQWPATLVQPVGSPLSLECTVEGTSNPNLYWYRQAAGRGLQLLFYSVGIGQISSEVPQNLSASRPQDRQFILSSKKLLLSDSGFYLCAWSRGPKETQYFGPGTRLLVL.

CDR3 sequence (DNA): TGTGCCATCAGTGCTGTCTCGGGCGGCTACACCTTC. It translates to CAISAVSGGYTF. The chain combines TRBV10-3 with TRBJ1-2; D remains ambiguous. In germline, CDR1 is ENHRY, CDR2 SYGVKD. The CDR3 extends over 12 amino acids. Trimming pared 4 bases from V and 8 bases from J, leaving 11 bases between.

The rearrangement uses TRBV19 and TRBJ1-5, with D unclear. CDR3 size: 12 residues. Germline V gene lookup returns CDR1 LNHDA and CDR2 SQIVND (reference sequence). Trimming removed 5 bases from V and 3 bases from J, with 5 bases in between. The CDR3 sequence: CASSFLNQPQHF. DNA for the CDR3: TGTGCCAGTAGTTTTCTCAATCAGCCCCAGCATTTT.